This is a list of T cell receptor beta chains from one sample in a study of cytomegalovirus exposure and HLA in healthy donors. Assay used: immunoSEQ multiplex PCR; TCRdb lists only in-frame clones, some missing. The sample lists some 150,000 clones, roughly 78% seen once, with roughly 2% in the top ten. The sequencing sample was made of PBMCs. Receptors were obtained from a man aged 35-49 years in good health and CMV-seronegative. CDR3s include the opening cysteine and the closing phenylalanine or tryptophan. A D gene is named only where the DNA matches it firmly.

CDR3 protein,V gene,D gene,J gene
CASSLAGGQGGEQYF,TRBV7-9,TRBD1,TRBJ2-7
CASSKPVVKQGAYGYTF,TRBV7-2,TRBD1,TRBJ1-2
CASSLFGRSNTGELFF,TRBV28,-,TRBJ2-2
CASSLFFGTSGKNEQFF,TRBV27,TRBD2,TRBJ2-1
CASSRASGQPLNEQFF,TRBV11-1,TRBD1,TRBJ2-1
CASSAHREEGNTIYF,TRBV4-2,-,TRBJ1-3
CASTSGGNEQFF,TRBV19,TRBD2,TRBJ2-1
CASSPRTSGKETQYF,TRBV14,TRBD2,TRBJ2-5
CAISGRGDTGELFF,TRBV10-3,-,TRBJ2-2
CASSLGLAKNIQYF,TRBV7-2,-,TRBJ2-4